This T cell receptor beta chain was captured by sequencing in a study of blood T cell repertoires in COVID-19. Overall study: Researchers got acute and convalescent COVID-19 samples from the United States, Italy and Spain. PBMCs, B-cell-depleted T cells, or T cells provided the cDNA or gDNA that made up the material.

This CDR3 has 15 amino acids. Germline CDR1 reads KGHSH; CDR2 reads LQKENI. V was clipped by 6 bases and J by 7 bases; unmatched bases: 9. Using immunoSEQ multiplex PCR, the repertoire was profiled, and TCRdb retains in-frame clones only, with some absent. In the table there are around 260,000 clones, 87% of which are singletons. The source is a woman in her thirties or forties who had recovered from COVID-19. The specimen was peripheral blood. This chain connects TRBV18 to TRBJ1-4, with 9 nucleotides matching TRBD1. This CDR3 is CASSPLGQGSEKLFF. The CDR3 coding sequence is TGTGCCAGCTCGCCCTTAGGACAGGGGAGTGAAAAACTGTTTTTT.